The entry that follows covers one T cell receptor (beta chain) sequence. The antigen remains undetermined. The data derive from a study of OX40 agonist ivuxolimab in advanced cancers. Study results and limitations: More expanded clones were found, on average, in CD8+ than in CD4+ T cells. The antigens recognized by the expanded peripheral T cells, that is their antigen specificity, were not determined.

The V end lost 0 bases, the J end lost 4 bases, and 13 bases lay between the germline ends. Germline V CDR1 and CDR2: LNHNV, YYDKDF (reference sequence). This CDR3 has 16 amino acids. The assay was immunoSEQ multiplex PCR, and TCRdb's table has in-frame clones only and misses some. The sample holds about 67,000 clones, roughly 84% seen once. This specimen was CD4+ or CD8+ T cells sorted from blood, taken in a trial of the OX40 agonist ivuxolimab. This clonotype was sampled from an adult with an advanced solid tumor such as melanoma, head and neck, liver or kidney cancer. This rearrangement joins TRBV15 to TRBJ2-1; D is possibly TRBD1 or TRBD2 (5 bases each). CDR3 region: CATSRERGAFYNEQFF. CDR3 coding DNA: TGTGCCACCAGCAGAGAGAGGGGCGCCTTTTACAATGAGCAGTTCTTC.